The 15 T cell receptor beta chains below come from one sample, sequenced in a study of blood T cells in healthy people across ages. The use of a sample-barcoded 5' primer and a J-beta primer mix characterized a second PCR of 7 to 11 cycles. MiXCR, run by TCRdb on the 5' RACE reads, gives a single entry per CDR3 protein. The sample holds 1.5 million or so distinct CDR3 sequences, approximately 38% seen once. The sample comprised blood. The source of these receptors is a woman younger than 35 in good health.

The chain carries TRBV4-2 and TRBJ2-7, with 12 bases aligning to TRBD2. Germline loops: CDR1 LGHNA, CDR2 YNFKEQ. The CDR3 runs 22 residues. The V segment lost 4 bases and the J segment 0 bases; nucleotides outside the gene matches: 22. Here the CDR3 reads CASSRELAGGPYSISPSYEQYF. The CDR3 coding sequence is TGTGCCAGCAGCCGAGAACTAGCGGGGGGCCCTTATTCTATCTCCCCCTCCTACGAGCAGTACTTC.

V usage is TRBV10-3 and J usage is TRBJ1-5; a weak D match, TRBD1 (5 bases). Germline values: CDR1 ENHRY, CDR2 SYGVKD. This CDR3 has 15 residues. Trimming shortened V by 0 bases and J by 6 bases, and 12 bases separated the two germline ends. Here the CDR3 reads CAISESSGSGQPQHF. The CDR3 region has the DNA TGTGCCATCAGTGAGTCGTCAGGGTCGGGTCAGCCCCAGCATTTT.

The chain has TRBV27 and TRBJ1-1; D gene uncertain. CDR1 is MNHEY, CDR2 SMNVEV, per germline (reference sequence). The CDR3 is made up of 16 amino acids. Trimming removed 3 bases at V and 4 bases at J, with 18 bases between. CDR3 region: CASSFLVQMGSTEAFF. The CDR3 DNA reads TGTGCCAGCAGTTTTCTCGTACAAATGGGTAGCACTGAAGCTTTCTTT.

The gene calls are TRBV5-1 and TRBJ2-3; 9 bases line up with TRBD2. Looked up from germline, CDR1 is SGHRS and CDR2 is YFSETQ. This CDR3 has 18 residues. V lost 1 base, J lost 1 base, and 10 bases stayed unmatched. CDR3 sequence: CASSLPVIAGVGTDTQYF. In DNA, the CDR3 is TGCGCCAGCAGCTTGCCGGTGATAGCGGGAGTTGGCACAGATACGCAGTATTTT.

This clonotype was counted between two and nine times. The chain has TRBV3-1 and TRBJ2-1; 10 positions match TRBD2. The CDR3 has 19 residues. After removal of 4 bases from V and 7 bases from J, the junction contained 19 bases not matched to a gene. Germline CDR1 is LGHDT and CDR2 is YNNKEL (reference sequence). The CDR3 sequence: CASSLLLGPSGGVLNEQFF. Here the CDR3 DNA reads TGTGCCAGCAGCCTCCTACTAGGACCGAGCGGGGGGGTGTTGAATGAGCAGTTCTTC.

This chain links TRBV29-1 with TRBJ1-2, with a tentative D call TRBD1 (6 bases). Germline CDR1 SQVTM, CDR2 ANQGSEA. Trimming pared 5 bases from V and 4 bases from J, leaving 14 bases between. The CDR3 totals 13 residues. The CDR3, as DNA: TGCAGCGTTTTAGGGGGAAACTCCTATGGCTACACCTTC. It specifies CSVLGGNSYGYTF.

V usage is TRBV2 and J usage is TRBJ2-1; 10 bases are a match to TRBD2. The junction had 8 bases not matched to a gene; V was cut back by 9 bases and J by 6 bases. The CDR3 runs 14 residues. Germline loops: CDR1 SNHLY, CDR2 FYNNEI. CDR3 amino acids: CASQAGGRINEQFF. The CDR3 DNA is TGTGCCAGTCAAGCGGGGGGGCGGATCAATGAGCAGTTCTTC.

This rearrangement joins TRBV11-2 to TRBJ2-1, with 10 nucleotides matching TRBD2. The CDR3 length is 14 residues. The trim removed 5 bases at V and 9 bases at J, leaving 7 bases unmatched. Per germline, CDR1 SGHAT and CDR2 FQNNGV. For the CDR3, the DNA is TGTGCCAGCAGCCTCGGTACTAGCGGGACTGAGCAGTTCTTC. This gives the protein CASSLGTSGTEQFF.

This clonotype has only a few counts. This chain uses TRBV20-1 with TRBJ1-1; 7 bases line up with TRBD1. The CDR3 extends over 16 amino acids. The trim removed 0 bases at V and 1 base at J, leaving 8 bases unmatched. CDR1 is DFQATT and CDR2 is SNEGSKA in the germline V gene (reference sequence). DNA of the CDR3: TGCAGTGCTAGAGATCCGGGACAGCTCGCGAACACTGAAGCTTTCTTT. Amino acids: CSARDPGQLANTEAFF.

The V gene is TRBV7-9, the J gene TRBJ2-5; D might be TRBD2 (6 bases). Trimming pared 5 bases from V and 1 base from J, leaving 14 bases between. Germline V CDR1 and CDR2: SEHNR, FQNEAQ (reference sequence). This CDR3 has 15 residues. DNA for the CDR3: TGTGCCAGCAGCCCGCGGGGAGCGGCCCAAGAGACCCAGTACTTC. It is translated as CASSPRGAAQETQYF.

This clonotype came up a few times. The chain is built from TRBV5-1 and TRBJ2-7, with TRBD1 identical over 7 bases. Germline loops: CDR1 SGHRS, CDR2 YFSETQ. The CDR3 is 14 residues long. J lost 0 bases, V lost 3 bases, and 3 bases had no gene match. CDR3 amino acids: CASSSGQLSYEQYF. For the CDR3, the DNA is TGCGCCAGCAGCTCGGGACAGCTCTCCTACGAGCAGTACTTC.

This chain links TRBV4-1 with TRBJ1-3; D remains unclear. CDR1 is MGHRA, CDR2 YSYEKL, per germline. The V gene lost 1 base and the J gene lost 4 bases, with 8 bases spanning the gap. This CDR3 comprises 14 residues. CDR3 in DNA: TGCGCCAGCAGCCAAGTGGCCCCCGGAAACACCATATATTTT. Protein sequence: CASSQVAPGNTIYF.

This clonotype was observed once. V is TRBV7-9 and J is TRBJ1-4; no definite D call. The CDR3 contains 14 residues. CDR1 is SEHNR and CDR2 is FQNEAQ in the germline V gene (reference sequence). The V and J ends lost 1 base and 4 bases respectively, with 7 bases between them. CDR3 protein: CASSLVQSNEKLFF. The CDR3 nucleotides are TGTGCCAGCAGCTTAGTGCAGAGTAATGAAAAACTGTTTTTT.

This clonotype has a count of ten or more. The chain recombines TRBV7-8 with TRBJ2-1; TRBD2 matches at 8 bases. Per germline, CDR1 SGHVS and CDR2 FQNEAQ. This CDR3 region has 15 residues. Unmatched junction bases numbered 7, after V lost 4 bases and J lost 5 bases. CDR3 sequence (DNA): TGTGCCAGCAGCTCCCAGGGGACTAGTCACAATGAGCAGTTCTTC. Its translation is CASSSQGTSHNEQFF.

This chain links TRBV6-6 with TRBJ2-1, with 8 bases fitting TRBD1. Germline values: CDR1 MNHNY, CDR2 SVGAGI (reference sequence). Germline trimming cut 6 bases from V and 9 bases from J; bases unmatched to any gene: 13. The CDR3 is 15 residues long. CDR3 DNA sequence: TGTGCCAGCAGGCCCGGGAACAGGGGGACCGGTGAGCAGTTCTTC. This sequence encodes CASRPGNRGTGEQFF.